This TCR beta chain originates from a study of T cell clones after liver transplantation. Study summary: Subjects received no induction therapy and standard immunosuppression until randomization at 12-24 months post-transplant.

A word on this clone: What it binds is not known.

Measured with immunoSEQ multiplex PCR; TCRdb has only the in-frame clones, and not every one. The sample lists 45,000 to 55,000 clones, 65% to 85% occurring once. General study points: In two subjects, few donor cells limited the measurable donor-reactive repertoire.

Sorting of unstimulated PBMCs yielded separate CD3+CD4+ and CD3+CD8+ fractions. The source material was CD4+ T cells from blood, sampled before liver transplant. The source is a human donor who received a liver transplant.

The CDR3 here is CASKQGADEQYF. The CDR3 coding sequence is TGTGCCAGCAAACAGGGGGCAGACGAGCAGTACTTC. The chain links TRBV2 to TRBJ2-7, with TRBD1 matching over 9 bases. The CDR3 is 12 residues long. The trim removed 7 bases at V and 5 bases at J, leaving 3 bases unmatched. Germline-derived CDR1 and CDR2 are SNHLY and FYNNEI.